Following are 31 T cell receptor beta chains from one sample sequenced in a study. TCRdb re-derived calls from the RT-PCR reads in MiXCR, one entry per CDR3 protein. This table holds more than 600,000 distinct CDR3 sequences, over 12% found once. What was sequenced was memory CD4+ T cells from blood. The receptors come from a female donor in good health, serving as a healthy control.

The chain uses TRBV3-1 and TRBJ2-7; 7 bases line up with TRBD1. The V gene's germline CDR1 is LGHDT and CDR2 YNNKEL (reference sequence). This CDR3 is 15 amino acids long. Germline trimming cut 1 base from V and 3 bases from J; bases unmatched to any gene: 6. The CDR3 is CASSQVLTGRYEQYF. Here the CDR3 DNA reads TGTGCCAGCAGCCAAGTCCTGACAGGGCGCTACGAGCAGTACTTC.

This clonotype was counted a few times. V usage is TRBV20-1 and J usage is TRBJ2-5, with 11 positions matching TRBD2. V was pared by 5 bases and J by 5 bases, with 10 bases of the junction left unmatched. CDR1 DFQATT and CDR2 SNEGSKA come from the germline V gene (reference sequence). The length of the CDR3 is 15 residues. The CDR3 sequence is CSALGPSGRRETQYF. The DNA for the CDR3 is TGCAGTGCTTTAGGGCCTAGCGGGAGGAGGGAGACCCAGTACTTC.

The chain employs TRBV9 and TRBJ2-2; D unresolved. The CDR3 runs to 13 residues. Germline CDR1 is SGDLS and CDR2 is YYNGEE. V was shortened by 3 bases and J by 6 bases, with 9 bases between the two germline ends. This chain's CDR3 is CASSALESGELFF. CDR3 DNA: TGTGCCAGCAGCGCGCTCGAGTCCGGGGAGCTGTTTTTT.

V gene TRBV2 combines with J gene TRBJ1-3; no firm D call. Per the germline V gene, CDR1 is SNHLY and CDR2 is FYNNEI. The CDR3 extends over 14 amino acids. Trimming cost V 2 bases and J 4 bases, with 9 bases left between them. This chain's CDR3 is CASSELVGGNTIYF. The CDR3 nucleotides are TGTGCCAGCAGTGAATTGGTGGGAGGAAACACCATATATTTT.

The CDR3: CASSLEVSKGREQYF. In DNA, the CDR3 is TGCGCCAGCAGCTTGGAGGTTTCGAAAGGCCGCGAGCAGTACTTC. The chain carries TRBV5-1 and TRBJ2-7; D remains unclear. Trimming stripped 0 bases from V and 6 bases from J, with 16 bases between. The CDR3 is made up of 15 amino acids. Germline V gives CDR1 SGHRS, CDR2 YFSETQ.

This clonotype was detected many times. The chain recombines TRBV29-1 with TRBJ2-2; a possible D gene is TRBD2 (7 bases). Germline V gene sequence: CDR1 SQVTM, CDR2 ANQGSEA. The CDR3 is 14 amino acids. V shed 2 bases and J shed 6 bases, with 13 bases lying between them. The CDR3 bases are TGCAGCGTTGAAAGGGGGGGTAGCCCCGGGGAGCTGTTTTTT. It codes for CSVERGGSPGELFF.

This clonotype has a count of ten or more. The V gene is TRBV12-3 or TRBV12-4, the J gene TRBJ2-5; D not resolved. The CDR3 consists of 14 residues. Trimming removed 6 bases from V and 5 bases from J, with 16 bases in between. The CDR3 loop reads CASRTYPAVETQYF. CDR3 DNA sequence: TGTGCCAGCAGAACCTACCCAGCCGTCGAGACCCAGTACTTC.

This chain links TRBV2 with TRBJ1-2; D is unresolved. The ends were cut back, 5 bases at V and 3 bases at J, with 10 bases in the middle. There are 13 residues in the CDR3. Germline V lookup: CDR1 SNHLY, CDR2 FYNNEI. CDR3 loop: CASSQGLDYGYTF. The CDR3 DNA is TGTGCCAGCAGTCAAGGTCTTGACTATGGCTACACCTTC.

This clonotype showed up many times. This rearrangement joins TRBV29-1 to TRBJ2-2; D might be TRBD1 (5 bases). Germline values: CDR1 SQVTM, CDR2 ANQGSEA. CDR3 length equals 13 residues. The germline V and J ends were trimmed by 4 bases and 2 bases, with 8 bases remaining between them. In nucleotides, the CDR3 is TGCAGCGTTGGGGGCGCCAACACCGGGGAGCTGTTTTTT. Translating it yields CSVGGANTGELFF.

V and J are TRBV5-1 and TRBJ1-1; tentative D call: TRBD1 (5 bases). With 3 bases removed from V and 5 bases from J, the gap between germline ends came to 17 bases. Germline V gene data show CDR1 as SGHRS and CDR2 as YFSETQ. The CDR3 runs to 15 residues. DNA of the CDR3: TGCGCCAGCAGCTGGGCGACAGCTCCGGGGACTGAAGCTTTCTTT. This translates into CASSWATAPGTEAFF. The full variable domain, completed using reference TRBV5-1 and TRBJ1-1, is KAGVTQTPRYLIKTRGQQVTLSCSPISGHRSVSWYQQTPGQGLQFLFEYFSETQRNKGNFPGRFSGRQFSNSRSEMNVSTLELGDSALYLCASSWATAPGTEAFFGQGTRLTVV.

This clonotype was counted at least ten times. The chain couples TRBV5-1 to TRBJ2-1; 7 bases are shared with TRBD2. This CDR3 comprises 15 residues. With V trimmed by 3 bases and J by 2 bases, 5 bases remained unmatched. Germline V gives CDR1 SGHRS, CDR2 YFSETQ. DNA of the CDR3: TGCGCCAGCAGCTGGGGGGGGGTAACCTACAATGAGCAGTTCTTC. This encodes CASSWGGVTYNEQFF.

This clonotype was observed a handful of times. The chain couples TRBV24-1 to TRBJ2-3; D not certain. This CDR3 spans 14 amino acids. The germline V gene has CDR1 KGHDR and CDR2 SFDVKD. V was cut by 3 bases and J by 0 bases, with 6 bases left in between. CDR3 sequence (DNA): TGTGCCACCAGTGATGGGGTTAGCACAGATACGCAGTATTTT. Protein: CATSDGVSTDTQYF.

The table lists this clonotype with many counts. CDR3: CASSPTGTNYGYTF. The CDR3 DNA reads as TGTGCCAGCAGTCCCACGGGGACGAACTATGGCTACACCTTC. The chain recombines TRBV12-3 or TRBV12-4 with TRBJ1-2, with a weak D call TRBD1 (5 bases). CDR3 length equals 14 residues. Trimming removed 5 bases from V and 2 bases from J, with 12 bases in between.

The chain uses TRBV5-6 and TRBJ2-2, with 9 bases fitting TRBD2. Trimming at V came to 0 bases and at J to 2 bases, leaving 5 bases not matched to a gene. The CDR3 contains 17 residues. Germline CDR1 SGHDT, CDR2 YYEEEE. The CDR3, as DNA: TGTGCCAGCAGCTTGGGTTCACTAGCGGGTAACACCGGGGAGCTGTTTTTT. Encoded protein: CASSLGSLAGNTGELFF.

This clonotype was counted ten times or more. CDR3 in amino acids: CASSSAGTAQETQYF. The CDR3 region has the DNA TGTGCCAGCAGCTCTGCCGGGACAGCGCAAGAGACCCAGTACTTC. The rearrangement joins TRBV7-2 to TRBJ2-5, with 7 bases aligning to TRBD1. CDR3 length: 15 residues. Looked up from germline, CDR1 is SGHTA and CDR2 is FQGNSA. V lost 4 bases, J lost 2 bases, and 7 bases stayed unmatched.

This clonotype has a handful of counts. The chain recombines TRBV20-1 with TRBJ2-3, with 8 nucleotides matching TRBD2. CDR3 length: 14 amino acids. The germline V gene encodes CDR1 DFQATT and CDR2 SNEGSKA (reference sequence). With 3 bases clipped from V and 5 bases from J, the junction kept 7 bases outside the gene matches. CDR3 in amino acids: CSASLGRAQDTQYF. The DNA for the CDR3 is TGCAGTGCTAGTCTCGGGAGGGCCCAAGATACGCAGTATTTT.

This clonotype occurred many times. The chain links TRBV20-1 to TRBJ2-3; the D is unclear. This CDR3 is 13 amino acids long. V lost 6 bases, J lost 1 base, and 11 bases lay in between. CDR1 and CDR2 from the germline V gene are DFQATT and SNEGSKA (reference sequence). CDR3 nucleotide sequence: TGCAGTGCGAACGTCCCAGGCACAGATACGCAGTATTTT. This sequence encodes CSANVPGTDTQYF.

This clonotype was observed many times. The J gene is TRBJ2-7, the V gene TRBV7-8; possible D gene TRBD1, 6 bases. Germline values: CDR1 SGHVS, CDR2 FQNEAQ. With 5 bases removed from V and 3 bases from J, the gap between germline ends came to 23 bases. This CDR3 comprises 17 residues. CDR3 bases: TGTGCCAGCAGCCCCACGCCGACAGGAGTGAACGTCTACGAGCAGTACTTC. It is translated as CASSPTPTGVNVYEQYF.

V and J are TRBV11-2 and TRBJ2-5; 10 nucleotides align to TRBD2. Germline lookup yields CDR1 SGHAT and CDR2 FQNNGV. V trimming: 5 bases; J trimming: 2 bases; junction bases outside the gene matches: 5. The CDR3 has 15 amino acids. The CDR3 here is CASSGGLALQETQYF. CDR3 bases: TGTGCCAGCAGCGGGGGACTAGCGTTGCAAGAGACCCAGTACTTC.

CDR3 region: CSARVSDRGGGNTIYF. CDR3 nucleotides: TGCAGTGCTAGAGTATCGGACAGGGGGGGTGGAAACACCATATATTTT. This sequence joins TRBV20-1 and TRBJ1-3; 10 positions match TRBD1. Unmatched junction bases numbered 6, after V lost 1 base and J lost 3 bases. Germline V CDR1 and CDR2: DFQATT, SNEGSKA (reference sequence). This CDR3 spans 16 amino acids.

The chain links TRBV12-3 or TRBV12-4 to TRBJ1-5, with 7 nucleotides matching TRBD1. Trimming at V came to 1 base and at J to 0 bases, leaving 3 bases not matched to a gene. This CDR3 is 16 amino acids long. The CDR3 loop is CASSLGGGSSNQPQHF. In DNA form, the CDR3 reads TGTGCCAGCAGTTTAGGAGGGGGCTCTAGCAATCAGCCCCAGCATTTT.

CDR3 DNA: TGTGCCAGCAGCCCCGGACAATCCGAGCAGTACTTC. This codes for CASSPGQSEQYF. The chain combines TRBV28 with TRBJ2-7; D perhaps matches TRBD1 (5 bases). Germline CDR1 and CDR2: MDHEN and SYDVKM. V gave up 6 bases and J gave up 6 bases, with 12 bases separating them. The CDR3 loop spans 12 amino acids.

The V gene is TRBV30, the J gene TRBJ1-1, with D maybe TRBD1 (6 bases). Trimming stripped 1 base from V and 1 base from J, with 16 bases between. The CDR3 is 16 amino acids. The germline CDR1 and CDR2 sequences are GTSNPN and SVGIG (reference sequence). The CDR3 sequence: CAWSDRVRSRNTEAFF. The CDR3 DNA sequence: TGTGCCTGGAGTGACAGGGTAAGATCCCGGAACACTGAAGCTTTCTTT.

This chain uses TRBV28 with TRBJ2-7; D is unresolved. The germline V gene encodes CDR1 MDHEN and CDR2 SYDVKM. This CDR3 spans 12 amino acids. V lost 5 bases and J 4 bases, leaving 9 bases between the germline ends. CDR3 nucleotide sequence: TGTGCCAGCAGTACATCCTGGTACGAGCAGTACTTC. Its translation: CASSTSWYEQYF.

There are a few counts of this clonotype. The chain recombines TRBV6-5 with TRBJ2-7; 8 nucleotides agree with TRBD1. V lost 5 bases and J lost 7; bases outside the gene matches: 7. The CDR3 is made up of 13 amino acids. Germline CDR1 MNHEY, CDR2 SVGAGI. CDR3 loop: CASSRQGTWEQYF. DNA for the CDR3: TGTGCCAGCAGTCGACAGGGGACATGGGAGCAGTACTTC.

This clonotype was observed a few times. The genes are TRBV20-1 and TRBJ2-2; a weak D match, TRBD2 (6 bases). V lost 1 base, J lost 5 bases, and 17 bases lay in between. Germline lookup yields CDR1 DFQATT and CDR2 SNEGSKA (reference sequence). The CDR3 covers 16 residues. CDR3 bases: TGCAGTGCTAGAGGGGCCCGGGACTGGGGGACCGGGGAGCTGTTTTTT. Encoded protein: CSARGARDWGTGELFF.

This clonotype turned up a few times. The CDR3 protein is CAVTGDIGLEQYF. The CDR3, as DNA: TGTGCCGTTACAGGGGACATCGGTCTCGAGCAGTACTTC. J is TRBJ2-7 and V is TRBV10-3, with 7 bases matching TRBD1. Germline assignment: CDR1 ENHRY and CDR2 SYGVKD. V lost 11 bases and J lost 6; bases outside the gene matches: 13. The CDR3 consists of 13 residues.

The sample holds many counts of this clonotype. The chain employs TRBV7-2 and TRBJ2-1; 7 bases agree with TRBD1. CDR1 and CDR2 from the germline V gene are SGHTA and FQGNSA. The CDR3 extends over 16 amino acids. With V trimmed by 3 bases and J by 3 bases, 8 bases remained unmatched. DNA of the CDR3: TGTGCCAGCAGCTTGCGACCGGGACAGATCTACAATGAGCAGTTCTTC. Encoded protein: CASSLRPGQIYNEQFF.

Regarding this clonotype: A read error may be the cause here, since a much bigger clone is one base away. This sequence joins TRBV5-1 and TRBJ2-7; tentative D call: TRBD1 (5 bases). The germline V gene encodes CDR1 SGHRS and CDR2 YFSETQ. The ends were cut back, 0 bases at V and 2 bases at J, with 12 bases in the middle. This CDR3 spans 15 amino acids. The CDR3 region is CASSLEQGAAYEQYF. The CDR3 DNA sequence: TGCGCCAGCAGCTTGGAACAAGGGGCAGCCTACGAGCAGTACTTC. Complete variable domain (other parts from reference TRBV5-1 and TRBJ2-7): KAGVTQTPRYLIKTRGQQVTLSCSPISGHRSVSWYQQTPGQGLQFLFEYFSETQRNKGNFPGRFSGRQFSNSRSEMNVSTLELGDSALYLCASSLEQGAAYEQYFGPGTRLTVT.

This clonotype has a count of ten or more. This rearrangement joins TRBV5-1 to TRBJ2-5; 8 nucleotides align to TRBD1. CDR1 is SGHRS and CDR2 is YFSETQ in the germline V gene. After removal of 4 bases from V and 2 bases from J, the junction contained 4 bases not matched to a gene. This CDR3 contains 14 residues. The CDR3 spells CASSVTGGQETQYF. The CDR3 DNA reads TGCGCCAGCAGCGTAACAGGGGGACAAGAGACCCAGTACTTC.

In this sample, this clonotype turned up many times. The chain combines TRBV5-1 with TRBJ2-3; TRBD2 aligns across 7 bases. The length of the CDR3 is 15 residues. V was pared by 5 bases and J by 1 base, with 7 bases of the junction left unmatched. Germline CDR1 and CDR2: SGHRS and YFSETQ. The CDR3 here is CASRVGGPGTDTQYF. The CDR3 coding sequence is TGCGCCAGCAGAGTGGGAGGGCCGGGCACAGATACGCAGTATTTT.